This record looks at one TCR beta chain sequence and its context. Its antigen is unknown. It was from PBMCs that CD4+ and CD8+ T cells were sorted. The germline CDR1 and CDR2 sequences are SQVTM and ANQGSEA. Trimming left V 7 bases short and J 5 bases short, with 8 bases between. The CDR3 spans 10 residues. After isolation, RNA underwent reverse transcription to generate cDNA as the sequencing template. Sequencing was performed with immunoSEQ multiplex PCR; in TCRdb, only in-frame clones are kept and a portion is missing. The sample yields approximately 150,000 clones, about three fifths seen once. The sample comes from a study of CD8+ T cells in alopecia areata. Study conclusions and caveats: Especially in alopecia totalis/universalis, lesional scalp showed greater clonality than normal scalp did. Besides other cells, scalp samples also yield sequences of resident alphabeta T cells from normal skin. Compared with mice, patients displayed less clear TCR sharing, possibly for HLA-related reasons.

This rearrangement joins TRBV29-1 to TRBJ2-5, with a possible D match to TRBD2 (5 bases). The TCR comes from a human donor in good health. The source material was CD8+ T cells sorted from blood. CDR3 in amino acids: CSARGETQYF. CDR3 nucleotide sequence: TGCAGCGCCCGGGGTGAGACCCAGTACTTC.